This T cell receptor beta chain originates from a study of T cell responses to AZD1222 COVID-19 vaccine. The study, taken as a whole, reports: Dominant at 160-218 and 743-854, vaccine-associated CD4 TCRs also spanned spike. Females made up more of the donors, who were largely white British, and clonal diversity may have come out too low.

Produced via immunoSEQ multiplex PCR; TCRdb's table is partial and in-frame only. The data contain about 120,000 clones, less than 90% of them singletons. Germline loops: CDR1 MDHEN, CDR2 SYDVKM. This CDR3 comprises 15 residues. V was clipped by 8 bases and J by 4 bases, with 20 bases between them. Points on this clone: Its target is unknown.

This TCR came from an adult in good health. The genes are TRBV28 and TRBJ1-2; D uncertain. The specimen was peripheral blood, collected on day 0 of AZD1222 vaccination. The CDR3 spells CASSREGGVLYGYTF. The CDR3 region has the DNA TGTGCCAGCTCAAGGGAGGGCGGAGTCCTCTATGGCTACACCTTC.